This TCR beta chain was profiled in a study of blood T cell repertoires in COVID-19. Clones were read by immunoSEQ multiplex PCR, and TCRdb kept only the in-frame ones, dropping some. The repertoire holds 45,000 to 60,000 clones, 65% to 80% seen once, with more than 12% in the top ten. The CDR3 is made up of 19 amino acids. The sequence was collected from a human donor with active or convalescent COVID-19. The donor label of this sample is uncertain. The sequenced sample was peripheral blood. The V call is TRBV21-1, the J call TRBJ2-5; the table calls TRBD1, which could not be checked here. TRBV21-1 is termed a pseudogene. CDR3 nucleotide sequence: TGTGCCAGCAGCAAGGGGTCCGGGACAGGGTATGACGGACAAGAGACCCAGTACTTC. The encoded protein is CASSKGSGTGYDGQETQYF.